The clone carrying this TCR beta chain was found many times. TCRdb independently ran MiXCR on the 5' RACE reads; one entry per CDR3 protein. Altogether approximately 84,000 distinct CDR3 sequences are present, over 10% being singletons, with the ten largest covering roughly 6%. This sample was included in a study of early T cells in non-severe SARS-CoV-2 infection. The CDR3 contains 16 residues. Germline V lookup: CDR1 MNHEY, CDR2 SMNVEV (reference sequence). Deletions cut 4 bases from V and 8 bases from J, with 20 bases between. The clonotype was recovered from an adult who was a healthcare worker with PCR-confirmed SARS-CoV-2 infection or an uninfected control (not recorded which). The chain joins TRBV27 to TRBJ1-4, with D hard to call. The sequenced sample consisted of whole blood. The CDR3 here is CASSSLMTRSGEKLFF. CDR3 nucleotide sequence: TGTGCCAGCAGTTCCTTGATGACCCGGTCCGGCGAAAAACTGTTTTTT.